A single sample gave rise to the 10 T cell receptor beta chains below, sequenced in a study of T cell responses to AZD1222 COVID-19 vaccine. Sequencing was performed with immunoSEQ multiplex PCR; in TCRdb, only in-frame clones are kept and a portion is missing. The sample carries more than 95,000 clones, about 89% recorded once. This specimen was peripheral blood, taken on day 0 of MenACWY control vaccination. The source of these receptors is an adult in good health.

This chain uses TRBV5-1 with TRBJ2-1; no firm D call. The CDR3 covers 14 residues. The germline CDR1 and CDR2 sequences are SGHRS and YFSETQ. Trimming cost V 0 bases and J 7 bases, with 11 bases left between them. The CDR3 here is CASSLGAGGNEQFF. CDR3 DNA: TGCGCCAGCAGCTTGGGTGCAGGTGGAAATGAGCAGTTCTTC.

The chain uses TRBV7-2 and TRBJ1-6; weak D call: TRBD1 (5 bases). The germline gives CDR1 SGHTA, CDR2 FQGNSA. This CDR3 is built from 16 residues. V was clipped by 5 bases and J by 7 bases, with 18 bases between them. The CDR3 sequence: CASSPQGPRGNSPLHF. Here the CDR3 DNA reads TGTGCCAGCAGCCCCCAGGGACCGAGGGGAAATTCACCCCTCCACTTT.

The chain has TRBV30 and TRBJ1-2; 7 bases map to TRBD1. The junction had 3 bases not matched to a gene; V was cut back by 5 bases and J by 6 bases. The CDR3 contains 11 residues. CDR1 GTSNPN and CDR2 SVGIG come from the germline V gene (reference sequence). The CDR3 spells CAWRQGDGYTF. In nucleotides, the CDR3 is TGTGCCTGGCGACAGGGCGATGGCTACACCTTC.

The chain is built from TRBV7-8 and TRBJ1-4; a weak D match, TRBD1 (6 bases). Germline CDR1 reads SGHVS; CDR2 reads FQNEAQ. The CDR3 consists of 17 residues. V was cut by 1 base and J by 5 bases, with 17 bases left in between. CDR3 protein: CASSLVVSGAMNEKLFF. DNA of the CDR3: TGTGCCAGCAGCTTAGTGGTCTCGGGGGCTATGAATGAAAAACTGTTTTTT. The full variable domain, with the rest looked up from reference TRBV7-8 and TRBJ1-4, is GAGVSQSPRYKVAKRGQDVALRCDPISGHVSLFWYQQALGQGPEFLTYFQNEAQLDKSGLPSDRFFAERPEGSVSTLKIQRTQQEDSAVYLCASSLVVSGAMNEKLFFGSGTQLSVL.

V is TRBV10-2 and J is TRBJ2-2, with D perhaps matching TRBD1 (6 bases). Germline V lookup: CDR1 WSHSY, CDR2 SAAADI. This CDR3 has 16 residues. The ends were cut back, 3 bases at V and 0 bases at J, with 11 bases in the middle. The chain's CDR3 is CASSEVRTANTGELFF. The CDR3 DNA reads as TGCGCCAGCAGTGAAGTGAGGACAGCGAACACCGGGGAGCTGTTTTTT.

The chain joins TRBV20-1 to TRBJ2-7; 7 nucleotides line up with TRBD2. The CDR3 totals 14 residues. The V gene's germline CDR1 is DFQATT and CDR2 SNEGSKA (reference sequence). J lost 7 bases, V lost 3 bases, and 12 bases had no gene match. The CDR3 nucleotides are TGCAGTGCTAGTAATTTGCGGGAGCTAAGGGAGCAGTACTTC. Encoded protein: CSASNLRELREQYF.

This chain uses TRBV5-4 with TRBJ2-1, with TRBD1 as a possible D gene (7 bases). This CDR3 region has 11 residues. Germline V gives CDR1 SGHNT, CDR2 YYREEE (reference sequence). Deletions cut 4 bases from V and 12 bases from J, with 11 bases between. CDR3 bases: TGTGCCAGCAGCCAGGGGGGCGGGCAGTTCTTC. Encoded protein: CASSQGGGQFF.

The CDR3 DNA is TGTGCCAGCAGCAAAGGAGGGGGCGCGGACTATGGCTACACCTTC. Translating gives CASSKGGGADYGYTF. This rearrangement joins TRBV9 to TRBJ1-2; 7 positions agree with TRBD1. With V trimmed by 4 bases and J by 3 bases, 9 bases remained unmatched. This CDR3 is 15 amino acids long. CDR1 and CDR2 (germline): SGDLS, YYNGEE.

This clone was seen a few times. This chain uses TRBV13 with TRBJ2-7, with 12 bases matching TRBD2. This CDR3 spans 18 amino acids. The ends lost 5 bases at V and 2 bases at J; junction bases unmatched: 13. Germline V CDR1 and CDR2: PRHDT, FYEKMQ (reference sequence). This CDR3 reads CASSTTPGLAGTPYEQYF. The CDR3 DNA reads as TGTGCCAGCAGCACTACCCCGGGACTAGCGGGTACGCCCTACGAGCAGTACTTC.

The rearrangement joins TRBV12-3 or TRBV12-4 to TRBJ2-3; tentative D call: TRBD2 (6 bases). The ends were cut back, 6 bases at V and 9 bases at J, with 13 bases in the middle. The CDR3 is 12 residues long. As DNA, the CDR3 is TGTGCCAGCAGCTGGGACTCCGTCACGCAGTATTTT. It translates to CASSWDSVTQYF.